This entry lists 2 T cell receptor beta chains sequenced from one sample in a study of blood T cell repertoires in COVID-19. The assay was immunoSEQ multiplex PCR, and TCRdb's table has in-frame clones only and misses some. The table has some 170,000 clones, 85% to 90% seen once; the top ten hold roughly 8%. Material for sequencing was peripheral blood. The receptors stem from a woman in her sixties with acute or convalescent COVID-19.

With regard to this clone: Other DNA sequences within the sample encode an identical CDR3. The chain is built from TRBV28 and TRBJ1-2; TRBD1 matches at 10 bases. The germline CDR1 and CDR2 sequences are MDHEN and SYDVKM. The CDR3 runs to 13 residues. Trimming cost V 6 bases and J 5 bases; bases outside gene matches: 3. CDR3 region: CASSLGQGYGYTF. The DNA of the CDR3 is TGTGCCAGCAGCCTGGGACAGGGGTATGGCTACACCTTC.

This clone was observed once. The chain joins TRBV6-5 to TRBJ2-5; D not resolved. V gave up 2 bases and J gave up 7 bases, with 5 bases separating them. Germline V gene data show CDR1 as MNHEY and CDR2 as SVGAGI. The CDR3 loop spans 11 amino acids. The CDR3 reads CASSYGLTQYF. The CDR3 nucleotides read TGTGCCAGCAGTTACGGCCTGACCCAGTACTTC.